A selection of T cell receptor beta chains follows, all from one sample in a study of technical replicates of blood from several donors. Measured with immunoSEQ multiplex PCR; TCRdb has only the in-frame clones, and not every one. The table has 55,000 to 85,000 clones, around 97% seen once. Sequenced material: T cells isolated from PBMCs. The source of these receptors is a human donor in good health. Each CDR3 is given without its conserved first and last residue.

J,V,length,CDR3
TRBJ1-2,TRBV5-4,12,ASSVQGGNYGYT
TRBJ1-1,TRBV5-4,12,ASSLVLGAAEAF
TRBJ1-5,TRBV30,12,AWSQEGVDQPQH
TRBJ2-7,TRBV19,14,ATTPPRGSSSYEQY
TRBJ1-4,TRBV27,13,ASRSIGGRNEKLF
TRBJ1-1,TRBV7-3,12,ASSLTFRDTEAF
TRBJ2-3,TRBV5-5,12,ASRPRAGTDTQY
TRBJ2-3,TRBV5-1,12,ASSLEGATDTQY
TRBJ1-1,TRBV7-8,13,ASSLDRGRGSGAF
TRBJ2-2,TRBV10-1,11,ASSASLTGELF
TRBJ2-2,TRBV19,14,ASSISQGASTGELF
TRBJ2-5,TRBV4-2,13,ASSDLRGVQETQY
TRBJ2-5,TRBV6-1,12,ASRVMGAKETQY
TRBJ2-2,TRBV12-5,16,ASGLVPSGELNTGELF
TRBJ1-2,TRBV11-2,13,ASSSIRDRGYGYT
TRBJ2-7,TRBV10-3,12,ASRGPSGLYEQY
TRBJ1-1,TRBV6-5,11,ASSQTWGGEAF
TRBJ2-1,TRBV15,11,ASLASGYNEQF
TRBJ2-5,TRBV29-1,11,SVGARLKETQY
TRBJ1-2,TRBV7-9,11,ASSTRLGGGYT
TRBJ2-5,TRBV11-1,11,ASSWGLEGKPY
TRBJ2-1,TRBV30,10,AWSMRDGEQF
TRBJ2-3,TRBV15,12,ATSSRGRADTQY
TRBJ2-7,TRBV4-2,11,ASSQVVYYEQY
TRBJ1-1,TRBV7-3,11,ASSAQPNTEAF
TRBJ2-5,TRBV6-5,13,ASSTWTGGRETQY
TRBJ1-2,TRBV10-2,13,ASSEVIRTGDGYT
TRBJ2-3,TRBV5-6,16,ASSPPPGLAGAGDTQY
TRBJ2-2,TRBV9,14,ASSGLAGPNTGELF
TRBJ2-4,TRBV6-5,13,ASSYGVSGKNIQY
TRBJ2-7,TRBV5-6,9,ASSSGREQY
TRBJ2-5,TRBV28,11,ASLSGRAETQY
TRBJ2-2,TRBV9,14,ASSAPGQGYTGELF
TRBJ2-5,TRBV20-1,9,SASPAETQY
TRBJ2-7,TRBV2,13,ASTRGDLPPAEQY
TRBJ1-1,TRBV19,11,ASRSNRDTEAF
TRBJ2-3,TRBV29-1,12,SVAAGQVQGTQY
TRBJ1-5,TRBV5-1,12,ASSLWGVGQPQH
TRBJ2-1,TRBV6-5,10,ASSSPTGLEF
TRBJ1-2,TRBV11-3,17,ASSPGPGEDRATNYGYT
TRBJ2-3,TRBV27,16,ASSQAYGQGANTDTQY
TRBJ2-1,TRBV7-9,11,ASSLRTTDEQF
TRBJ1-5,TRBV4-1,16,ASSQVLVRNGENQPQH
TRBJ1-4,TRBV28,14,ASSPPSRGRGGKLF
TRBJ2-7,TRBV20-1,8,SALAYEQY
TRBJ1-2,TRBV7-9,12,ASTGTGGLYGYT
TRBJ1-2,TRBV6-5,12,ASSYSQANYGYT
TRBJ1-3,TRBV7-8,10,ASSSGSDTIY
TRBJ2-3,TRBV9,14,ASSSRGTGGTDTQY
TRBJ2-7,TRBV23-1,8,ASSPLEQY
TRBJ2-2,TRBV27,11,ASSSGAAGELF
TRBJ2-1,TRBV10-3,13,ATKSRTDDYNEQF
TRBJ1-2,TRBV7-9,15,ASSLGDSQGARRGYT
TRBJ1-1,TRBV6-5,12,ASISRGFDTEAF